This entry lists 21 T cell receptor beta chains sequenced from one sample in a study of T-cell memory formation after mild COVID-19. In TCRdb, the 5' RACE reads were re-called with MiXCR into one record per CDR3 protein. The sample yields around 300,000 distinct CDR3 sequences, 10% to 15% seen once. Sequenced material: PBMCs or a T cell subset sorted from them (not recorded which). These receptors were collected from a man aged 18-30 years who had mild COVID-19 (a few samples of this study predate the infection). Cell type and time point are not known.

This clonotype was counted a few times. This sequence joins TRBV9 and TRBJ2-3, with D perhaps TRBD2 (5 bases). The CDR3 is 15 residues long. With 3 bases removed from V and 4 bases from J, the gap between germline ends came to 15 bases. Germline V gene lookup returns CDR1 SGDLS and CDR2 YYNGEE. Written as DNA, the CDR3 is TGTGCCAGCAGCGCAGGAGCTAGAGGGTCAGATACGCAGTATTTT. Protein sequence: CASSAGARGSDTQYF.

This chain uses TRBV6-6 with TRBJ1-5, with 12 positions matching TRBD1. The germline gives CDR1 MNHNY, CDR2 SVGAGI (reference sequence). With V trimmed by 2 bases and J by 6 bases, 5 bases remained unmatched. The CDR3 sequence is 16 residues long. The CDR3 loop reads CASSYPGQGAVQPQHF. CDR3 nucleotide sequence: TGTGCCAGCAGTTACCCGGGACAGGGGGCGGTTCAGCCCCAGCATTTT.

This clonotype was picked up a small number of times. The chain recombines TRBV20-1 with TRBJ1-2; D is possibly TRBD1 (6 bases). V shed 5 bases and J shed 4 bases, with 14 bases lying between them. The CDR3 contains 13 residues. Germline assignment: CDR1 DFQATT and CDR2 SNEGSKA (reference sequence). The DNA for the CDR3 is TGCAGTGCTCCCCCCGGGGGGGCCTATGGCTACACCTTC. This sequence encodes CSAPPGGAYGYTF.

V usage is TRBV5-1 and J usage is TRBJ1-2, with 7 bases fitting TRBD1. Germline values: CDR1 SGHRS, CDR2 YFSETQ. The CDR3 length is 13 residues. Trimming removed 3 bases from V and 3 bases from J; junction bases left unmatched: 2. The CDR3 nucleotides are TGCGCCAGCAGCTCCCAGGGGGACTATGGCTACACCTTC. Its protein is CASSSQGDYGYTF. The whole variable domain, filled in from reference TRBV5-1 and TRBJ1-2, reads KAGVTQTPRYLIKTRGQQVTLSCSPISGHRSVSWYQQTPGQGLQFLFEYFSETQRNKGNFPGRFSGRQFSNSRSEMNVSTLELGDSALYLCASSSQGDYGYTFGSGTRLTVV.

The rearrangement uses TRBV9 and TRBJ2-3; 9 bases line up with TRBD2. Losses at the gene ends were 3 bases for V and 6 bases for J; bases not matched to a gene: 5. This CDR3 spans 14 amino acids. Germline V lookup: CDR1 SGDLS, CDR2 YYNGEE. CDR3 in amino acids: CASSEGLAGDTQYF. CDR3 nucleotides: TGTGCCAGCAGCGAGGGACTAGCAGGTGATACGCAGTATTTT.

This clonotype was picked up a small number of times. J is TRBJ1-1 and V is TRBV27; 7 bases fit TRBD1. The CDR3 runs to 14 residues. Germline V gives CDR1 MNHEY, CDR2 SMNVEV (reference sequence). V shed 9 bases, J shed 6 bases, and the junction held 13 bases outside the gene matches. The CDR3 region is CASRRTQGLSEAFF. CDR3 sequence (DNA): TGTGCCAGTCGACGAACACAGGGGTTGTCTGAAGCTTTCTTT.

The chain carries TRBV29-1 and TRBJ2-5; the match to TRBD2 covers 12 bases. The CDR3 runs to 15 residues. V shed 4 bases and J 1 base; nucleotides not matched to a gene: 4. Germline assignment: CDR1 SQVTM and CDR2 ANQGSEA. CDR3 DNA sequence: TGCAGCGTTGGGACTAGCGGGATGGCCCAAGAGACCCAGTACTTC. Its translation: CSVGTSGMAQETQYF.

The chain uses TRBV6-6 and TRBJ2-7; D might be TRBD1 or TRBD2, each matching 5 bases. CDR1 is MNHNY, CDR2 SVGAGI, per germline (reference sequence). The CDR3 has 12 residues. The ends were cut back, 5 bases at V and 6 bases at J, with 11 bases in the middle. The CDR3 here is CASSTGAPEQYV. CDR3 bases: TGTGCCAGCAGTACCGGGGCCCCCGAGCAGTACGTC.

The chain has TRBV2 and TRBJ1-1, with D possibly matching TRBD1 (5 bases). Germline CDR1 reads SNHLY; CDR2 reads FYNNEI. The CDR3 covers 10 residues. This CDR3 reads CVWGGGEAFF. The CDR3 nucleotides read TGTGTCTGGGGCGGGGGGGAAGCTTTCTTT.

V is TRBV6-2 or TRBV6-3 and J is TRBJ1-1; D ambiguous. The V end was cut by 5 bases, the J end by 7 bases, with 14 bases between. The length of the CDR3 is 13 residues. Germline V gene sequence: CDR1 MNHEY, CDR2 SVGEGT. This CDR3 is CASSVGLKHEAFF. The CDR3 DNA reads TGTGCCAGCAGTGTTGGTCTGAAGCATGAAGCTTTCTTT.

V usage is TRBV5-1 and J usage is TRBJ1-1; D not resolved. Trimming stripped 0 bases from V and 3 bases from J, with 9 bases between. Germline CDR1 and CDR2: SGHRS and YFSETQ. The CDR3 is 14 residues long. The CDR3: CASSLDSGDTEAFF. CDR3 in DNA: TGCGCCAGCAGCTTGGACAGTGGGGACACTGAAGCTTTCTTT.

The rearrangement uses TRBV23-1 and TRBJ2-2; no reliable D call. TRBV23-1 is identified as an open reading frame with a role that is uncertain. V gave up 3 bases and J gave up 3 bases, with 8 bases separating them. CDR3 size: 14 residues. This CDR3 is CASSQRSDTGELFF. CDR3 DNA sequence: TGCGCCAGCAGTCAGAGGTCGGACACCGGGGAGCTGTTTTTT.

As DNA, the CDR3 is TGTGCCAGCATCCCGGGGGGGACAGATACGCAGTATTTT. Amino acids: CASIPGGTDTQYF. The rearrangement joins TRBV28 to TRBJ2-3, with 8 bases that match TRBD2. Germline values: CDR1 MDHEN, CDR2 SYDVKM. V dropped 7 bases and J dropped 3; count of bases not matched to a gene: 3. The CDR3 contains 13 residues.

This chain connects TRBV7-9 to TRBJ1-2; weak D call: TRBD1 (5 bases). The CDR3 is 14 residues long. V lost 5 bases and J 4 bases, leaving 14 bases between the germline ends. Germline V gene sequence: CDR1 SEHNR, CDR2 FQNEAQ (reference sequence). CDR3: CASSEDGGFYGYTF. The CDR3 DNA is TGTGCCAGCAGCGAGGACGGGGGGTTCTATGGCTACACCTTC.

Written as DNA, the CDR3 is TGTGCCAGCAGCACCCGACAGGGGCTGGACACTGAAGCTTTCTTT. This sequence encodes CASSTRQGLDTEAFF. This chain links TRBV11-2 with TRBJ1-1; TRBD1 matches 8 bases. CDR1 is SGHAT, CDR2 FQNNGV, per germline. This CDR3 is built from 15 residues. The ends lost 5 bases at V and 3 bases at J; junction bases unmatched: 8.

V and J are TRBV24-1 and TRBJ2-1; the match to TRBD2 covers 7 bases. Germline CDR1 is KGHDR and CDR2 is SFDVKD. V lost 3 bases and J lost 0; bases outside the gene matches: 1. There are 15 residues in the CDR3. As DNA, the CDR3 is TGTGCCACCAGTGATAAGCGGGGCTCCTACAATGAGCAGTTCTTC. Its protein product is CATSDKRGSYNEQFF.

This clonotype showed up just a few times. The V and J genes are TRBV6-1 and TRBJ2-7, with D unresolved. The ends were cut back, 2 bases at V and 2 bases at J, with 10 bases in the middle. This CDR3 is built from 14 residues. Looked up from germline, CDR1 is MNHNS and CDR2 is SASEGT. The CDR3 bases are TGTGCCAGCAGTGAATGGTGGCTTACCTACGAGCAGTACTTC. Translating gives CASSEWWLTYEQYF.

There are a few counts of this clonotype. This rearrangement joins TRBV6-6 to TRBJ2-5, with 7 bases identical to TRBD2. CDR3 length: 16 residues. Germline V gene data show CDR1 as MNHNY and CDR2 as SVGAGI (reference sequence). The trim removed 6 bases at V and 3 bases at J, leaving 13 bases unmatched. Written as DNA, the CDR3 is TGTGCCAGCAGCCCTCGGGACTGGGGGACTAAAGAGACCCAGTACTTC. Translated, it gives CASSPRDWGTKETQYF.

This clonotype was detected ten times or more. The genes are TRBV9 and TRBJ2-5; possible D gene TRBD1, 5 bases. CDR1 is SGDLS and CDR2 is YYNGEE in the germline V gene. The CDR3 is 14 amino acids. V was cut by 4 bases and J by 4 bases, with 14 bases left in between. The CDR3 spells CASSPRTRTETQYF. In DNA form, the CDR3 reads TGTGCCAGCAGCCCCCGGACACGGACAGAGACCCAGTACTTC.

V usage is TRBV4-2 and J usage is TRBJ2-5; no firm D call. The V end was cut by 0 bases, the J end by 3 bases, with 11 bases between. CDR1 and CDR2 (germline): LGHNA, YNFKEQ. There are 15 residues in the CDR3. The CDR3 coding sequence is TGTGCCAGCAGCCAAGACCCAGGAAACAAAGAGACCCAGTACTTC. Translation gives CASSQDPGNKETQYF.

J is TRBJ2-3 and V is TRBV29-1; D gene uncertain. The CDR3 is made up of 12 amino acids. Germline V CDR1 and CDR2: SQVTM, ANQGSEA. V was cut by 7 bases and J by 4 bases, with 12 bases left in between. The CDR3 sequence is CSARPRADTQYF. The CDR3 nucleotides are TGCAGCGCTAGACCCCGCGCAGATACGCAGTATTTT.